The 17 T cell receptor beta chains listed next were all sequenced from one sample in a study of regulatory T cells in long-lasting Graves disease. CDR3-region Arm-PCR and iRepertoire HTBI primers produced the TCR beta libraries. TCRdb independently ran MiXCR on the multiplex PCR reads; one entry per CDR3 protein. The sample comprises more than 350,000 distinct CDR3 sequences, 21% of which are singletons, and more than 13% rests with the top ten. Indicated time point: persistent/refractory GD, antithyroid drugs over 5 years with positive TRAb. RNA isolated from PBMCs was used to make the TCR library. The material was peripheral blood mononuclear cells (PBMCs), obtained when the disease was refractory, from a patient treated with antithyroid drugs. The origin of the receptors is a female donor with Graves disease.

V and J are TRBV5-5 and TRBJ2-7; D not certain. This CDR3 region has 12 residues. Trimming left V 4 bases short and J 5 bases short, with 10 bases between. Per germline, CDR1 SGHKS and CDR2 YYEKEE (reference sequence). The chain's CDR3 is CASSPYSNEQYF. The CDR3 DNA sequence: TGTGCCAGCAGCCCGTACTCAAACGAGCAGTACTTC.

This clonotype was seen more than once but under ten times. The chain recombines TRBV29-1 with TRBJ2-2; D is uncertain. Trimming left V 7 bases short and J 6 bases short, with 12 bases between. CDR1 and CDR2 from the germline V gene are SQVTM and ANQGSEA. The CDR3 has 12 amino acids. DNA for the CDR3: TGCAGCGCACGACTCTCGTCCGGGGAGCTGTTTTTT. As protein: CSARLSSGELFF.

This clonotype came up many times. The gene calls are TRBV28 and TRBJ2-7, with D possibly matching TRBD1 (6 bases). The germline V and J ends were trimmed by 4 bases and 3 bases, with 7 bases remaining between them. The CDR3 totals 12 residues. Looked up from germline, CDR1 is MDHEN and CDR2 is SYDVKM. This CDR3 is CASSSDSYEQYF. DNA for the CDR3: TGTGCCAGCAGTTCGGACAGCTACGAGCAGTACTTC.

This clonotype was observed a handful of times. The V and J genes are TRBV13 and TRBJ1-3; 10 bases agree with TRBD1. The CDR3 is 16 amino acids. V was clipped by 5 bases and J by 3 bases; unmatched bases: 7. Germline loops: CDR1 PRHDT, CDR2 FYEKMQ (reference sequence). In DNA form, the CDR3 reads TGTGCCAGCAGCGGACGACAGGGGGCGGGTGGAAACACCATATATTTT. This gives the protein CASSGRQGAGGNTIYF.

This clonotype was observed a handful of times. At one of its ends the junction is not consistent with the germline gene, which may arise from a read error. The genes are TRBV24-1 and TRBJ2-5, with D unresolved. This CDR3 comprises 15 residues. Germline V gene data show CDR1 as KGHDR and CDR2 as SFDVKD. The CDR3 nucleotides are TGTGCCACCAGTGACCCCCTGTGGGATCAAGGGACCCAGTACTTC. Its translation is CATSDPLWDQGTQYF.

A note on this clonotype: This sequence may be a read error, since a much larger clone differs from it by one base. The CDR3 here is CNARKSGLGEKLFF. For the CDR3, the DNA is TGCAATGCTAGGAAGTCAGGGTTAGGAGAAAAACTGTTTTTT. J is TRBJ1-4 and V is TRBV20-1; a weak D match, TRBD1 (5 bases). Germline assignment: CDR1 DFQATT and CDR2 SNEGSKA (reference sequence). CDR3 size: 14 residues.

This clonotype has more than one count but fewer than ten. The V call is TRBV19, the J call TRBJ2-2; no clear D. Germline values: CDR1 LNHDA, CDR2 SQIVND (reference sequence). This CDR3 is built from 13 residues. Trimming stripped 3 bases from V and 7 bases from J, with 9 bases between. In nucleotides, the CDR3 is TGTGCCAGTAGTATTTTCGCCCACGGGGAGCTGTTTTTT. Protein product: CASSIFAHGELFF.

This clonotype was seen many times. The chain employs TRBV18 and TRBJ1-1, with D uncertain. The CDR3 has 13 residues. V lost 6 bases, J lost 0 bases, and 8 bases lay in between. CDR1 and CDR2 from the germline V gene are KGHSH and LQKENI. In DNA form, the CDR3 reads TGTGCCAGCTCTGGCAACATGAACACTGAAGCTTTCTTT. This sequence encodes CASSGNMNTEAFF.

This clonotype was seen ten or more times. The chain has TRBV7-8 and TRBJ2-7; D unclear. The germline V gene has CDR1 SGHVS and CDR2 FQNEAQ. Deletions cut 1 base from V and 7 bases from J, with 11 bases between. The CDR3 contains 13 residues. CDR3 in amino acids: CASSLGTAFEQYF. In DNA form, the CDR3 reads TGTGCCAGCAGCTTAGGCACAGCCTTTGAGCAGTACTTC.

The V and J genes are TRBV12-3 or TRBV12-4 and TRBJ1-2; D possibly corresponds to TRBD1 (6 bases). V was cut by 6 bases and J by 0 bases, with 11 bases left in between. CDR3 length: 14 amino acids. CDR3 sequence (DNA): TGTGCCAGCAGACCAGGACAGACTAACTATGGCTACACCTTC. Amino acids: CASRPGQTNYGYTF.

A remark on this clonotype: The conserved closing phenylalanine or tryptophan is absent in this CDR3, likely reflecting a read error. The rearrangement links TRBV18 to TRBJ1-5; D is uncertain. Germline lookup yields CDR1 KGHSH and CDR2 LQKENI. Trimming shortened V by 1 base and J by 2 bases, and 6 bases separated the two germline ends. This CDR3 is built from 14 residues. The CDR3 DNA reads as TGTGCCAGCTCACCACAGGGCGGCAATCAGCCCCAGCATCTT. Translated, it gives CASSPQGGNQPQHL.

This clonotype was observed a few times. The CDR3 spells CASSEEITAAETQYF. The CDR3 DNA sequence: TGTGCCAGCAGTGAAGAAATTACAGCTGCGGAGACCCAGTACTTC. The V call is TRBV25-1, the J call TRBJ2-5; D gene uncertain. The V end lost 2 bases, the J end lost 5 bases, and 15 bases lay between the germline ends. There are 15 residues in the CDR3. Looked up from germline, CDR1 is MGHDK and CDR2 is SYGVNS.

The sample holds one count of this clonotype. A much larger clone lies a single base off, so this may be a read error. The conserved final phenylalanine or tryptophan is absent from the CDR3, which likely points to a read error. The rearrangement uses TRBV28 and TRBJ1-4; D unclear. Germline V CDR1 and CDR2: MDHEN, SYDVKM. Deletions cut 5 bases from V and 0 bases from J, with 13 bases between. The CDR3 consists of 16 residues. CDR3 loop: CASSPTTWTTNEKLFL. The CDR3 DNA is TGTGCCAGCAGTCCAACTACATGGACAACTAATGAAAAACTGTTTCTT.

The table lists this clonotype with many counts. The chain is built from TRBV30 and TRBJ1-5; D is uncertain. V lost 2 bases to trimming and J lost 0 bases, with 5 bases between them. Germline V CDR1 and CDR2: GTSNPN, SVGIG (reference sequence). This CDR3 is built from 13 residues. As DNA, the CDR3 is TGTGCCTGGAGTCAAGTTAGCAATCAGCCCCAGCATTTT. It encodes CAWSQVSNQPQHF.

This clonotype was seen a few times. The genes are TRBV5-1 and TRBJ2-1; TRBD1 matches at 9 bases. Unmatched junction bases numbered 11, after V lost 8 bases and J lost 8 bases. Germline-derived CDR1 and CDR2 are SGHRS and YFSETQ. The CDR3 extends over 14 amino acids. CDR3 sequence reads: CASSLGQGIDEQFF. The CDR3 DNA is TGCGCCAGTTCGTTGGGACAGGGTATCGATGAGCAGTTCTTC.

This clonotype was seen only a few times. V is TRBV28 and J is TRBJ2-1; 11 bases match TRBD1. Germline V gene data show CDR1 as MDHEN and CDR2 as SYDVKM. The V segment lost 7 bases and the J segment 4 bases; nucleotides outside the gene matches: 18. The CDR3 loop spans 19 amino acids. The CDR3 loop reads CASNLGQGGRGAAYNEQFF. CDR3 nucleotides: TGTGCCAGCAATTTGGGACAGGGGGGCAGAGGGGCCGCGTACAATGAGCAGTTCTTC.

This clonotype has only a few counts. The chain has TRBV2 and TRBJ2-1; 8 positions agree with TRBD1. CDR1 is SNHLY and CDR2 is FYNNEI in the germline V gene. The ends lost 3 bases at V and 9 bases at J; junction bases unmatched: 10. The CDR3 has 15 residues. CDR3 nucleotide sequence: TGTGCCAGCAGTGAGGCCCCGCCGGGACAGGCTGAGCAGTTCTTC. Protein product: CASSEAPPGQAEQFF.